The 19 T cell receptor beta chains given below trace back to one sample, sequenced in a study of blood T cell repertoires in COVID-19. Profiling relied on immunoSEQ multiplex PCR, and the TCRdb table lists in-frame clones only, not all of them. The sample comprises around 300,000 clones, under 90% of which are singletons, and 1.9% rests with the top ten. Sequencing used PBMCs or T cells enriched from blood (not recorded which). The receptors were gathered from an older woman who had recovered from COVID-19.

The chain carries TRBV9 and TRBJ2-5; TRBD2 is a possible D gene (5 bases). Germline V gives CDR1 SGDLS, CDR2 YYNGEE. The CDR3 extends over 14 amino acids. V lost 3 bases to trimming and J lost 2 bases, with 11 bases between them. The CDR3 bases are TGTGCCAGCAGCGGGCTACGGGGACAAGAGACCCAGTACTTC. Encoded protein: CASSGLRGQETQYF.

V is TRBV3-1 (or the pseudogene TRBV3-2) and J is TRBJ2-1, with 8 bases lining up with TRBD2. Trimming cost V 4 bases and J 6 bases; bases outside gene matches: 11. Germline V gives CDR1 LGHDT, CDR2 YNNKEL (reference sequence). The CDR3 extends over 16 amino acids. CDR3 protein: CASSPPGGRRGNEQFF. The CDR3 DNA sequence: TGTGCCAGCAGCCCGCCGGGCGGGAGGCGAGGCAATGAGCAGTTCTTC.

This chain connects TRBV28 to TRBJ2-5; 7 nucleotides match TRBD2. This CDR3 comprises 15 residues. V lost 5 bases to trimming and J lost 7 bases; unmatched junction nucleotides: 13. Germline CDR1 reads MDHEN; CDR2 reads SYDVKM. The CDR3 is CASSISERLAGTQYF. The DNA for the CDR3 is TGTGCCAGCAGTATAAGCGAACGACTAGCTGGGACCCAGTACTTC.

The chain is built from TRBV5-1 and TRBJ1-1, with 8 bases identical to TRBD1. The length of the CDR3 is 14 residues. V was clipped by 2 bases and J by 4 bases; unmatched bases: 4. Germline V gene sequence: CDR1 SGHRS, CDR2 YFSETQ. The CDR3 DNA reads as TGCGCCAGCAGCTTCTTACAGGGGGGCACTGAAGCTTTCTTT. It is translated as CASSFLQGGTEAFF.

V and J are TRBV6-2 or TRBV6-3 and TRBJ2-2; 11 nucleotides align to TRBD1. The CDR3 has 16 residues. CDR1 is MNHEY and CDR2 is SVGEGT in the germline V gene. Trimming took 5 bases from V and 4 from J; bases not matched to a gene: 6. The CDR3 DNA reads TGTGCCAGCAGTCCCCGGGACAGGGGGGGCACCGGGGAGCTGTTTTTT. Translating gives CASSPRDRGGTGELFF.

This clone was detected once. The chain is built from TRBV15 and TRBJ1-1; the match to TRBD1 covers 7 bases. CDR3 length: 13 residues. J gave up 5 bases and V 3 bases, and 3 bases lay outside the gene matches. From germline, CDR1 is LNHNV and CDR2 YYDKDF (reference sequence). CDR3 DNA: TGTGCCACCAGCAGGACAGGGCGGACTGAAGCTTTCTTT. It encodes CATSRTGRTEAFF.

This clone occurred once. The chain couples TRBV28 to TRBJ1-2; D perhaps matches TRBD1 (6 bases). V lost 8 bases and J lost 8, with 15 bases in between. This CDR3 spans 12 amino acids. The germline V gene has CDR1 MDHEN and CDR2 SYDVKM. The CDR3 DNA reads TGTGCCAGCCTCGGACAGTCTCGGGGCTACACCTTC. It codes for CASLGQSRGYTF.

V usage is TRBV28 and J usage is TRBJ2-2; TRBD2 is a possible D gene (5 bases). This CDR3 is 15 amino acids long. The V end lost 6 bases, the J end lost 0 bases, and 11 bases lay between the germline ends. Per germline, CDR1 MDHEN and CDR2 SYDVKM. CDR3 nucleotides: TGTGCCAGCAGCTGGAGGCTCGCGAACACCGGGGAGCTGTTTTTT. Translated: CASSWRLANTGELFF.

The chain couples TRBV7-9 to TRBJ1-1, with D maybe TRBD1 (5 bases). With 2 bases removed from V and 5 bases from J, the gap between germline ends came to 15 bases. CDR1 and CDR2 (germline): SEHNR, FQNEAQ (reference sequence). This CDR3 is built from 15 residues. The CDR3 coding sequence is TGTGCCAGCAGCTTATTGGGCGGGGGGAAGACTGAAGCTTTCTTT. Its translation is CASSLLGGGKTEAFF. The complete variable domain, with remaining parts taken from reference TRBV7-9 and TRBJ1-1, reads DTGVSQNPRHKITKRGQNVTFRCDPISEHNRLYWYRQTLGQGPEFLTYFQNEAQLEKSRLLSDRFSAERPKGSFSTLEIQRTEQGDSAMYLCASSLLGGGKTEAFFGQGTRLTVV.

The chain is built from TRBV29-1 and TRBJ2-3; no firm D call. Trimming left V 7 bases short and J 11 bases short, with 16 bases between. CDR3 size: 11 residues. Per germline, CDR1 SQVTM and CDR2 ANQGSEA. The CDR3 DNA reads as TGCAGCGGCTCCGCGCCTGAGGAGCAGTATTTT. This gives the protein CSGSAPEEQYF.

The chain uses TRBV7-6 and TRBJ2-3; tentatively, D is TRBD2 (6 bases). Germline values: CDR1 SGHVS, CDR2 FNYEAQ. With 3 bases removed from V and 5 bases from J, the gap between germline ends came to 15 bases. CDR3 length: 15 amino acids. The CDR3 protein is CASSFAGIVGDTQYF. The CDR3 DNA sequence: TGTGCCAGCAGCTTTGCGGGAATCGTTGGAGATACGCAGTATTTT.

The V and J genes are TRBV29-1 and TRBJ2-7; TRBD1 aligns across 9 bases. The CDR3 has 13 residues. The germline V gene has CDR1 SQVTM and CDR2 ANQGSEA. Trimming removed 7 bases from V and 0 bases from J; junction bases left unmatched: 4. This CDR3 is CSAGTGSSYEQYF. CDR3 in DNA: TGCAGCGCAGGGACAGGGAGCTCCTACGAGCAGTACTTC.

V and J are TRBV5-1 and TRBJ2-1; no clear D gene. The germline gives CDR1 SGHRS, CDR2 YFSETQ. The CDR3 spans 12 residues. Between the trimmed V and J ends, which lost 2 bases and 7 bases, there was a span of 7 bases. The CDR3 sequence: CASSLRVNEQFF. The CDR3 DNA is TGCGCCAGCAGCTTACGGGTAAATGAGCAGTTCTTC.

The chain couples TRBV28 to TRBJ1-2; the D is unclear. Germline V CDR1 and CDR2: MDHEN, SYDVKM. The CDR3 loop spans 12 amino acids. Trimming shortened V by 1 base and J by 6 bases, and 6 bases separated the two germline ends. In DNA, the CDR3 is TGTGCCAGCAGTTTATCGGGAAATGGCTACACCTTC. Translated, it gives CASSLSGNGYTF.

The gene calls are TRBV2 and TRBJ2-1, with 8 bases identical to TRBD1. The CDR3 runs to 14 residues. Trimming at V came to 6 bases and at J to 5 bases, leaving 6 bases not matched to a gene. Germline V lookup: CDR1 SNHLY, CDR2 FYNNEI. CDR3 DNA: TGTGCCAGCAGCGGACAGGGACGGGACAATGAGCAGTTCTTC. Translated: CASSGQGRDNEQFF.

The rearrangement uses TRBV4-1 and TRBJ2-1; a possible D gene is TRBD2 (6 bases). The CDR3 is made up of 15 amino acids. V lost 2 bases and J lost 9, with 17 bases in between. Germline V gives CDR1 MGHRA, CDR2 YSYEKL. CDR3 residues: CASSQSGLVPLEQFF. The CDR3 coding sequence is TGCGCCAGCAGCCAAAGCGGGCTAGTCCCGCTTGAGCAGTTCTTC.

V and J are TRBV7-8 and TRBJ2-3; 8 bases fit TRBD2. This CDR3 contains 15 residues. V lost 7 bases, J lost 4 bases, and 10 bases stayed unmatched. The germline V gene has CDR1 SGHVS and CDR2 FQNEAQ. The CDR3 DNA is TGTGCCAGCATCCCCGGGACTAGGGTAGCAGATACGCAGTATTTT. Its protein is CASIPGTRVADTQYF.

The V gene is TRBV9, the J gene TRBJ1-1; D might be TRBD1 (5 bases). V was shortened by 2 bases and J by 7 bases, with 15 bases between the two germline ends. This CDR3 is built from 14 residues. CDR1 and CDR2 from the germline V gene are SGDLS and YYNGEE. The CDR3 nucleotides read TGTGCCAGCAGCGTCGACAGTGGGGATTTTGAAGCTTTCTTT. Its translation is CASSVDSGDFEAFF.

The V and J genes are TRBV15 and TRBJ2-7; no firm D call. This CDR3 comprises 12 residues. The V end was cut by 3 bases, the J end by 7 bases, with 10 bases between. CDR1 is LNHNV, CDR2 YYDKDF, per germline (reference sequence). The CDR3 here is CATSSGSREQYF. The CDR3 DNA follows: TGTGCCACCAGCAGTGGATCTAGGGAGCAGTACTTC.